Listed below are T cell receptor beta chains from one sample, sequenced in a study of blood T cell repertoires in COVID-19. Using immunoSEQ multiplex PCR, the repertoire was profiled, and TCRdb retains in-frame clones only, with some absent. The sample holds approximately 440,000 clones; about 92% are singletons and the top ten take about 0.57%. The sample taken for sequencing was PBMCs or T cells enriched from blood (not recorded which). The receptors stem from a young man who had recovered from COVID-19. Both conserved end residues are part of each CDR3. D genes are given only for firm matches. Clone size is not always given. Where it is, it says once, few, many or a class for expanded clones.

J gene: TRBJ1-6; D gene: -; CDR3 length: 13; clone size: -; V gene: TRBV30; CDR3 protein: CAWREGVGSPLHF; CDR3 DNA: TGTGCCTGGAGAGAAGGGGTCGGATCACCCCTCCACTTT
J gene: TRBJ2-7; D gene: TRBD2; CDR3 length: 16; clone size: -; V gene: TRBV5-1; CDR3 protein: CASSLGASGDSYEQYF; CDR3 DNA: TGCGCCAGCAGCTTGGGGGCTAGCGGAGACTCCTACGAGCAGTACTTC
J gene: TRBJ1-1; D gene: -; CDR3 length: 15; clone size: few; V gene: TRBV25-1; CDR3 protein: CASSELQGKDTEAFF; CDR3 DNA: TGTGCCAGCAGTGAATTGCAGGGAAAGGACACTGAAGCTTTCTTT
J gene: TRBJ2-1; D gene: -; CDR3 length: 14; clone size: -; V gene: TRBV5-1; CDR3 protein: CASNQGLLYNEQFF; CDR3 DNA: TGCGCCAGTAACCAAGGACTCCTCTACAATGAGCAGTTCTTC
J gene: TRBJ2-7; D gene: -; CDR3 length: 16; clone size: -; V gene: TRBV5-1; CDR3 protein: CASTSGLVANTYEQYF; CDR3 DNA: TGCGCCAGCACCTCTGGGTTGGTAGCGAATACCTACGAGCAGTACTTC
J gene: TRBJ2-1; D gene: -; CDR3 length: 11; clone size: -; V gene: TRBV4-1; CDR3 protein: CASSSLNEQFF; CDR3 DNA: TGCGCCAGCAGTTCTCTCAATGAGCAGTTCTTC
J gene: TRBJ1-2; D gene: -; CDR3 length: 13; clone size: -; V gene: TRBV18; CDR3 protein: CASSSDGLNGYTF; CDR3 DNA: TGTGCCAGCTCAAGCGACGGACTTAATGGCTACACCTTC
J gene: TRBJ1-2; D gene: -; CDR3 length: 16; clone size: -; V gene: TRBV5-1; CDR3 protein: CASSPAAGPTNYGYTF; CDR3 DNA: TGCGCCAGCAGCCCCGCCGCGGGACCGACGAACTATGGCTACACCTTC
J gene: TRBJ2-5; D gene: -; CDR3 length: 13; clone size: -; V gene: TRBV7-9; CDR3 protein: CASSLAGGETQYF; CDR3 DNA: TGTGCCAGCAGCTTAGCCGGGGGAGAGACCCAGTACTTC
J gene: TRBJ2-3; D gene: -; CDR3 length: 12; clone size: -; V gene: TRBV15; CDR3 protein: CATSGSGDTQYF; CDR3 DNA: TGTGCCACCAGCGGGTCAGGAGATACGCAGTATTTT
J gene: TRBJ1-2; D gene: TRBD1; CDR3 length: 16; clone size: -; V gene: TRBV7-9; CDR3 protein: CASSYRQGLANYGYTF; CDR3 DNA: TGTGCCAGCAGCTATCGACAGGGACTAGCTAACTATGGCTACACCTTC
J gene: TRBJ1-1; D gene: -; CDR3 length: 15; clone size: -; V gene: TRBV5-6; CDR3 protein: CASSLMREDLLEAFF; CDR3 DNA: TGTGCCAGCAGCCTCATGAGGGAGGACCTCTTAGAAGCTTTCTTT
J gene: TRBJ1-1; D gene: -; CDR3 length: 14; clone size: -; V gene: TRBV5-1; CDR3 protein: CILTNAPGDTEAFF; CDR3 DNA: TGCATTCTAACTAACGCGCCAGGGGACACTGAAGCTTTCTTT
J gene: TRBJ1-4; D gene: -; CDR3 length: 16; clone size: -; V gene: TRBV11-2; CDR3 protein: CASSLVGVRGNEKLFF; CDR3 DNA: TGTGCCAGCAGCTTAGTCGGTGTCAGGGGAAATGAAAAACTGTTTTTT
J gene: TRBJ1-3; D gene: -; CDR3 length: 16; clone size: -; V gene: TRBV5-1; CDR3 protein: CASSLRHGISGNTIYF; CDR3 DNA: TGCGCCAGCAGCTTGAGACATGGCATCTCTGGAAACACCATATATTTT
J gene: TRBJ1-1; D gene: TRBD1; CDR3 length: 14; clone size: -; V gene: TRBV3-1/TRBV3-2; CDR3 protein: CASSHGQANTEAFF; CDR3 DNA: TGTGCCAGCAGCCACGGACAGGCGAACACTGAAGCTTTCTTT
J gene: TRBJ1-2; D gene: -; CDR3 length: 14; clone size: -; V gene: TRBV6-6; CDR3 protein: CASSYGRRDYGYTF; CDR3 DNA: TGTGCCAGCAGTTATGGGCGGCGGGACTATGGCTACACCTTC
J gene: TRBJ1-2; D gene: -; CDR3 length: 12; clone size: -; V gene: TRBV12-3/TRBV12-4; CDR3 protein: CALRQFNYGYTF; CDR3 DNA: TGTGCCTTGCGACAGTTTAACTATGGCTACACCTTC
J gene: TRBJ2-5; D gene: TRBD2; CDR3 length: 14; clone size: -; V gene: TRBV27; CDR3 protein: CASSLDSGRETQYF; CDR3 DNA: TGTGCCAGCAGTTTAGACAGCGGGAGGGAGACCCAGTACTTC
J gene: TRBJ2-7; D gene: -; CDR3 length: 13; clone size: -; V gene: TRBV14; CDR3 protein: CASSNRRRGEQYF; CDR3 DNA: TGTGCCAGCAGCAACCGCCGGCGGGGTGAGCAGTACTTC
J gene: TRBJ1-2; D gene: -; CDR3 length: 12; clone size: few; V gene: TRBV6-1; CDR3 protein: CASSEWRDGYTF; CDR3 DNA: TGTGCCAGCAGTGAATGGAGGGATGGCTACACCTTC
J gene: TRBJ1-1; D gene: -; CDR3 length: 14; clone size: -; V gene: TRBV11-2; CDR3 protein: CASSLVFGQTEAFF; CDR3 DNA: TGTGCCAGCAGCTTAGTATTTGGGCAGACTGAAGCTTTCTTT
J gene: TRBJ2-1; D gene: -; CDR3 length: 12; clone size: once; V gene: TRBV28; CDR3 protein: CASSTQRREQFF; CDR3 DNA: TGTGCCAGCAGTACTCAGCGAAGGGAGCAGTTCTTC
J gene: TRBJ1-2; D gene: -; CDR3 length: 14; clone size: -; V gene: TRBV11-2; CDR3 protein: CASSVKGLGYGYTF; CDR3 DNA: TGTGCCAGCAGCGTAAAGGGACTAGGGTATGGCTACACCTTC
J gene: TRBJ2-3; D gene: -; CDR3 length: 15; clone size: -; V gene: TRBV6-1; CDR3 protein: CASSEAGSRTDTQYF; CDR3 DNA: TGTGCCAGCAGTGAAGCGGGCAGCCGCACAGATACGCAGTATTTT
J gene: TRBJ2-5; D gene: TRBD2; CDR3 length: 16; clone size: -; V gene: TRBV27; CDR3 protein: CASRPQSGSMRETQYF; CDR3 DNA: TGTGCCAGCAGACCCCAAAGCGGGAGCATGAGGGAGACCCAGTACTTC
J gene: TRBJ1-2; D gene: -; CDR3 length: 13; clone size: -; V gene: TRBV12-3/TRBV12-4; CDR3 protein: CASSWAGPNGYTF; CDR3 DNA: TGTGCCAGCAGTTGGGCAGGGCCTAATGGCTACACCTTC
J gene: TRBJ1-2; D gene: TRBD1; CDR3 length: 13; clone size: -; V gene: TRBV29-1; CDR3 protein: CSVAGQGLGGYTF; CDR3 DNA: TGCAGCGTTGCGGGACAGGGGTTGGGAGGCTACACCTTC
J gene: TRBJ2-2; D gene: -; CDR3 length: 15; clone size: -; V gene: TRBV5-1; CDR3 protein: CASSLGVPGTGELFF; CDR3 DNA: TGCGCCAGCAGCTTGGGGGTCCCAGGGACCGGGGAGCTGTTTTTT
J gene: TRBJ1-5; D gene: -; CDR3 length: 15; clone size: -; V gene: TRBV15; CDR3 protein: CATSRVQGTYQPQHF; CDR3 DNA: TGTGCCACCAGCAGAGTACAGGGAACATATCAGCCCCAGCATTTT
J gene: TRBJ2-7; D gene: -; CDR3 length: 15; clone size: -; V gene: TRBV4-1; CDR3 protein: CASSQATAPGYEQYF; CDR3 DNA: TGCGCCAGCAGCCAAGCCACAGCTCCAGGCTACGAGCAGTACTTC
J gene: TRBJ1-3; D gene: -; CDR3 length: 12; clone size: -; V gene: TRBV10-3; CDR3 protein: CAISENRNTIYF; CDR3 DNA: TGTGCCATCAGTGAGAACAGAAACACCATATATTTT
J gene: TRBJ2-5; D gene: -; CDR3 length: 15; clone size: once; V gene: TRBV5-1; CDR3 protein: CASSLNSVQQETQYF; CDR3 DNA: TGCGCCAGCAGCTTGAACTCCGTGCAACAAGAGACCCAGTACTTC
J gene: TRBJ2-2; D gene: -; CDR3 length: 12; clone size: many; V gene: TRBV2; CDR3 protein: CASSALSGELFF; CDR3 DNA: TGTGCCAGCAGTGCTCTCTCCGGGGAGCTGTTTTTT
J gene: TRBJ2-5; D gene: TRBD1; CDR3 length: 14; clone size: -; V gene: TRBV29-1; CDR3 protein: CSAVTGVMIGTQYF; CDR3 DNA: TGCAGCGCCGTGACAGGGGTTATGATTGGGACCCAGTACTTC
J gene: TRBJ1-2; D gene: -; CDR3 length: 14; clone size: -; V gene: TRBV3-1/TRBV3-2; CDR3 protein: CASSHQAFDYGYTF; CDR3 DNA: TGTGCCAGCAGCCATCAGGCGTTTGACTATGGCTACACCTTC
J gene: TRBJ2-6; D gene: TRBD1; CDR3 length: 18; clone size: -; V gene: TRBV19; CDR3 protein: CASLAGGALDSGANVLTF; CDR3 DNA: TGTGCCAGTCTCGCAGGGGGCGCATTAGACTCTGGGGCCAACGTCCTGACTTTC
J gene: TRBJ2-5; D gene: -; CDR3 length: 11; clone size: -; V gene: TRBV7-9; CDR3 protein: CASSHQETQYF; CDR3 DNA: TGTGCCAGCAGCCATCAAGAGACCCAGTACTTC
J gene: TRBJ2-4; D gene: TRBD1; CDR3 length: 18; clone size: -; V gene: TRBV7-9; CDR3 protein: CASSHISDRGRSKNIQYF; CDR3 DNA: TGTGCCAGCAGCCACATTTCGGACAGGGGGCGCAGCAAAAACATTCAGTACTTC
J gene: TRBJ1-1; D gene: -; CDR3 length: 14; clone size: -; V gene: TRBV4-1; CDR3 protein: CASSQETRGTEAFF; CDR3 DNA: TGCGCCAGCAGCCAAGAGACACGGGGAACTGAAGCTTTCTTT
J gene: TRBJ2-5; D gene: TRBD2; CDR3 length: 18; clone size: -; V gene: TRBV4-1; CDR3 protein: CASSQDFVRGGPQETQYF; CDR3 DNA: TGCGCCAGCAGCCAAGATTTCGTTCGGGGGGGGCCGCAAGAGACCCAGTACTTC
J gene: TRBJ1-2; D gene: TRBD1; CDR3 length: 13; clone size: -; V gene: TRBV5-4; CDR3 protein: CASSPQGEYGYTF; CDR3 DNA: TGTGCCAGCAGCCCACAGGGGGAGTATGGCTACACCTTC
J gene: TRBJ1-2; D gene: TRBD1; CDR3 length: 18; clone size: -; V gene: TRBV28; CDR3 protein: CASSFLPIGQGLNYGYTF; CDR3 DNA: TGTGCCAGCAGTTTCTTACCGATAGGACAGGGCCTTAACTATGGCTACACCTTC